A selection of T cell receptor beta chains follows, all from one sample in a study of T cell responses to AZD1222 COVID-19 vaccine. Only in-frame clones appear in the TCRdb table, and some are missing; sequencing was by immunoSEQ multiplex PCR. The table includes 80,000 to 100,000 clones, approximately 90% detected once. The sequencing here drew on peripheral blood, taken on day 0 of AZD1222 vaccination. These receptor sequences come from an adult in good health. Both conserved end residues are part of each CDR3. D genes are given only for firm matches. Size tells how often a clone was seen (once, few, many) or the class of an expanded clone, and some rows leave it out.

j_call v_call clone_size d_call cdr3_nt cdr3_aa
TRBJ1-5 TRBV6-5 NA NA TGTGCCAGCAGTTACTCAATGGACAGTTATCAGCCCCAGCATTTT CASSYSMDSYQPQHF
TRBJ2-7 TRBV7-2 NA NA TGTGCCAGCAGCTTAGCCGGGGTTTCCTACGAGCAGTACTTC CASSLAGVSYEQYF
TRBJ2-1 TRBV4-1 NA NA TGCGCCAGCAGTCCCGGGACTCAAGAATACAATGAGCAGTTCTTC CASSPGTQEYNEQFF
TRBJ2-7 TRBV18 NA NA TGTGCCAGCTCACCAATCGAAGGACACTTATCCTACGAGCAGTACTTC CASSPIEGHLSYEQYF
TRBJ2-2 TRBV9 NA TRBD2 TGTGCCAGCAGCGTTCGGGAGGCCGGGGAGCTGTTTTTT CASSVREAGELFF
TRBJ1-1 TRBV18 NA NA TGTGCCAGCTCACCGGGGCAGGCCTCTGAAGCTTTCTTT CASSPGQASEAFF
TRBJ1-1 TRBV30 once NA TGTGCCTGGAGGCGGAACATGAACACTGAAGCTTTCTTT CAWRRNMNTEAFF
TRBJ1-2 TRBV4-1 NA NA TGCGCCAGCAGCCACGACACGACCCAGGGGAATGGCTACACCTTC CASSHDTTQGNGYTF
TRBJ2-5 TRBV7-2 NA TRBD2 TGTGCCAGCAGCCCTGGACTAGCGGGGGGGCTTGAGACCCAGTACTTC CASSPGLAGGLETQYF
TRBJ2-5 TRBV30 NA NA TGTGCCTGGAGTGAGTTCAGTGAGACCCAGTACTTC CAWSEFSETQYF
TRBJ1-1 TRBV19 NA NA TGTGCCAGTAGTTCCACTATGAACACTGAAGCTTTCTTT CASSSTMNTEAFF
TRBJ1-5 TRBV28 NA NA TGTGCCAGCAGATCAACCCCCGGGGATCAGCCCCAGCATTTT CASRSTPGDQPQHF
TRBJ2-2 TRBV9 NA NA TGTGCCAGCAGCGTAGCTGAGGGGCGGACCGGGGAGCTGTTTTTT CASSVAEGRTGELFF
TRBJ1-1 TRBV2 NA NA TGTGCCAGCAGTGAATTGGGCGGAGAGTACACTGAAGCTTTCTTT CASSELGGEYTEAFF